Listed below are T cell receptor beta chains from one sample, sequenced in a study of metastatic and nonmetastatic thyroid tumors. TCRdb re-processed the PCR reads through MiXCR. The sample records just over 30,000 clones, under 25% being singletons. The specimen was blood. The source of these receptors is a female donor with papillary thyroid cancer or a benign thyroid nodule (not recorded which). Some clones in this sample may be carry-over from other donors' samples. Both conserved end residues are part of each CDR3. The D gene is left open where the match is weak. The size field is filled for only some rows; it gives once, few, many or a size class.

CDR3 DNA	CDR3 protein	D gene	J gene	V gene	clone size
TGTGCCAGCAGTGCCAGGGAAAACACTGAAGCTTTCTTT	CASSARENTEAFF	.	TRBJ1-1	TRBV6-1	many
TGTGCCAGCAGTCCCACCACCCATAAACAGGGATGGGAGCAGTTCTTC	CASSPTTHKQGWEQFF	.	TRBJ2-1	TRBV6-1	few
TGTGCCAGCAGTTTGGTCAGGGGGGGCGGCTACACCTTC	CASSLVRGGGYTF	TRBD1	TRBJ1-2	TRBV12-3/TRBV12-4	medium-sized
TGTGCCAGCAGTTACTCGGGCGGGACAGGGATATTGTACGAGCAGTACTTC	CASSYSGGTGILYEQYF	TRBD1	TRBJ2-7	TRBV6-2/TRBV6-3	medium-sized
TGTGCCAGCAGCCCCGGGACAGGGGGCGACTACAATGAGCAGTTCTTC	CASSPGTGGDYNEQFF	TRBD1	TRBJ2-1	TRBV6-2/TRBV6-3	medium-sized
TGTGCCAGCAGCCCAGAAGGGGTAGCGGGGGGCTACGAGCAGTACTTC	CASSPEGVAGGYEQYF	TRBD2	TRBJ2-7	TRBV7-8	many
TGTGCCAGCAGTGGACACGAGAGGGATACGCAGTATTTT	CASSGHERDTQYF	.	TRBJ2-3	TRBV28	.
TGTGCCAGCAGCCGCAGGGCTGGCGAAAAACTGTTTTTT	CASSRRAGEKLFF	.	TRBJ1-4	TRBV14	many
TGTGCCAGCAGCGAATTGACTAGCGGGGACAACTACGAGCAGTACTTC	CASSELTSGDNYEQYF	TRBD2	TRBJ2-7	TRBV6-2/TRBV6-3	medium-sized
TGTGCCAGCAGTTACTCTAAGGGGAGGGGGACCGGGGAGCTGTTTTTT	CASSYSKGRGTGELFF	.	TRBJ2-2	TRBV6-5	few
TGTGCCAGTAGTTCGGCGGGGGGCCTGGCAGATACACAGTATTTT	CASSSAGGLADTQYF	TRBD2	TRBJ2-3	TRBV19	few
TGTGCCAGCAGCACATACCAGAGGGGGGTATCCGAGCAGTACTTC	CASSTYQRGVSEQYF	.	TRBJ2-7	TRBV11-2	.